The 18 T cell receptor beta chains presented below share a single source sample, sequenced in a study of blood T cell repertoires in COVID-19 (dated by TCRdb to 2018 to 2020). Receptor libraries were prepared by the immunoSEQ multiplex PCR assay. TCRdb re-hosts the immuneACCESS table, in-frame sequences only. Its copies lack some clones; in the studies checked, an unresolved V gene accounts for under half of them, and the cause for the rest is not known. The sample yields 100,000 to 150,000 clones; 65% to 90% were counted once. The ten largest clones take up approximately 6.6% of the sample. What was sequenced was peripheral blood. These receptors all stem from a man at least 80 years old with active or convalescent COVID-19.

V usage is TRBV7-3 and J usage is TRBJ2-3; TRBD2 might be the D (6 bases). CDR1 SGHTA and CDR2 FQGTGA come from the germline V gene. The CDR3 consists of 15 residues. Trimming removed 3 bases from V and 1 base from J, with 11 bases in between. This chain's CDR3 is CASSFRLGGTDTQYF. CDR3 nucleotide sequence: TGTGCCAGCAGCTTCCGACTAGGGGGCACAGATACGCAGTATTTT.

The chain uses TRBV9 and TRBJ1-1; the D is unclear. The CDR3 is made up of 11 amino acids. Trimming removed 5 bases at V and 11 bases at J, with 13 bases between. Germline V gene sequence: CDR1 SGDLS, CDR2 YYNGEE. CDR3 sequence (DNA): TGTGCCAGCAGAGGGAGGGCTGGGGCTTTCTTT. It translates to CASRGRAGAFF.

The chain employs TRBV4-3 and TRBJ2-1, with 13 bases that match TRBD2. The V gene end was trimmed by 3 bases and the J gene end by 6 bases; junction bases not matched to a gene: 5. The V gene's germline CDR1 is LGHNA and CDR2 YSLEER. This CDR3 has 16 amino acids. As DNA, the CDR3 is TGCGCCAGCAGCCAGAGACTAGCGGGAGGAAGCAATGAGCAGTTCTTC. Translation gives CASSQRLAGGSNEQFF.

The chain recombines TRBV6-5 with TRBJ2-7, with 11 bases matching TRBD1. CDR1 and CDR2 (germline): MNHEY, SVGAGI. After removal of 4 bases from V and 4 bases from J, the junction contained 9 bases not matched to a gene. The CDR3 is made up of 16 amino acids. The DNA for the CDR3 is TGTGCCAGCAGTTCGAGGACAGGGGGCAGACCATACGAGCAGTACTTC. Its protein is CASSSRTGGRPYEQYF.

The chain carries TRBV4-1 and TRBJ2-7; possibly TRBD2 for D (6 bases). The CDR3 spans 14 residues. Germline assignment: CDR1 MGHRA and CDR2 YSYEKL. V was pared by 0 bases and J by 11 bases, with 17 bases between. The CDR3 reads CASSQDPGVGIKYF. The CDR3 DNA sequence: TGCGCCAGCAGCCAAGATCCGGGGGTAGGGATCAAGTACTTC.

The chain combines TRBV19 with TRBJ2-7; D is possibly TRBD2 (6 bases). V lost 4 bases, J lost 1 base, and 11 bases lay in between. CDR1 is LNHDA and CDR2 is SQIVND in the germline V gene (reference sequence). There are 14 residues in the CDR3. In nucleotides, the CDR3 is TGTGCCAGTAGTAGGCTAGCGACGTCCTACGAGCAGTACTTC. Protein product: CASSRLATSYEQYF.

The V call is TRBV28, the J call TRBJ1-3; weak D call: TRBD1 (6 bases). This CDR3 contains 15 residues. Per germline, CDR1 MDHEN and CDR2 SYDVKM. V dropped 4 bases and J dropped 8 bases, with 18 bases sitting between them. The CDR3 loop is CASSSPGTPDDTIYF. The CDR3 DNA sequence: TGTGCCAGCAGTTCACCCGGGACACCTGATGACACCATATATTTT.

V and J are TRBV5-4 and TRBJ2-1; D is unclear. The germline V gene encodes CDR1 SGHNT and CDR2 YYREEE (reference sequence). The CDR3 is 15 residues long. V lost 0 bases to trimming and J lost 1 base, with 8 bases between them. The CDR3 region is CASSLDSGSYNEQFF. CDR3 nucleotide sequence: TGTGCCAGCAGCTTGGATTCCGGTTCCTACAATGAGCAGTTCTTC.

J is TRBJ1-3 and V is TRBV3-1 (or the pseudogene TRBV3-2); D might be TRBD1 (6 bases). The germline V and J ends were trimmed by 4 bases and 3 bases, with 25 bases remaining between them. The CDR3 contains 19 residues. Germline V CDR1 and CDR2: LGHDT, YNNKEL (reference sequence). CDR3 DNA: TGTGCCAGCAGCCTGGGGAACCAGGGGCATAAGGGATGTGGAAACACCATATATTTT. This gives the protein CASSLGNQGHKGCGNTIYF.

The rearrangement links TRBV18 to TRBJ2-2, with D possibly being TRBD1 (6 bases). In germline, CDR1 is KGHSH, CDR2 LQKENI. CDR3 length: 14 amino acids. V was pared by 6 bases and J by 6 bases, with 14 bases between. CDR3 region: CASSPTGTAGELFF. CDR3 sequence (DNA): TGTGCCAGCTCCCCCACAGGGACCGCCGGGGAGCTGTTTTTT.

The CDR3 DNA reads as TGTGCCAGCTCACCACCCCTAGCGGGAGGTTTTCACAATGAGCAGTTCTTC. Amino acid sequence: CASSPPLAGGFHNEQFF. This chain joins TRBV18 and TRBJ2-1, with 11 bases matching TRBD2. The CDR3 length is 17 residues. Germline CDR1 and CDR2: KGHSH and LQKENI. With V trimmed by 0 bases and J by 5 bases, 6 bases remained unmatched.

The rearrangement joins TRBV13 to TRBJ1-2; TRBD1 matches at 12 bases. V lost 5 bases and J lost 7; bases outside the gene matches: 11. The CDR3 runs to 16 residues. The germline V gene encodes CDR1 PRHDT and CDR2 FYEKMQ (reference sequence). The CDR3 sequence: CASSRNSGTGGSGYTF. Written as DNA, the CDR3 is TGTGCCAGCAGCCGGAACTCCGGGACAGGGGGCTCTGGCTACACCTTC.

This chain joins TRBV5-1 and TRBJ2-1; 7 positions agree with TRBD1. The V gene end was trimmed by 0 bases and the J gene end by 3 bases; junction bases not matched to a gene: 3. CDR1 is SGHRS, CDR2 YFSETQ, per germline. The CDR3 is 15 residues long. The CDR3 DNA reads TGCGCCAGCAGCTTGGCCACAGGGGACTACAATGAGCAGTTCTTC. This gives the protein CASSLATGDYNEQFF.

The chain is built from TRBV18 and TRBJ2-7; 12 bases match TRBD2. The CDR3 consists of 18 residues. V lost 1 base and J lost 3; bases outside the gene matches: 10. Germline V gene sequence: CDR1 KGHSH, CDR2 LQKENI. The CDR3 region has the DNA TGTGCCAGCTCACCACGTGGCCTAGCGGGAGGGGGGAACTACGAGCAGTACTTC. Protein product: CASSPRGLAGGGNYEQYF.

The chain employs TRBV7-3 and TRBJ2-5; tentative D call: TRBD2 (7 bases). Trimming removed 4 bases at V and 5 bases at J, with 20 bases between. Germline V gene sequence: CDR1 SGHTA, CDR2 FQGTGA. This CDR3 has 16 residues. CDR3 DNA: TGTGCCAGCAGCTCTATTGGCGGGGGCTATAGGGAGACCCAGTACTTC. Encoded protein: CASSSIGGGYRETQYF. The variable domain in full, completed from reference TRBV7-3 and TRBJ2-5, reads GAGVSQTPSNKVTEKGKYVELRCDPISGHTALYWYRQSLGQGPEFLIYFQGTGAADDSGLPNDRFFAVRPEGSVSTLKIQRTERGDSAVYLCASSSIGGGYRETQYFGPGTRLLVL.

The V and J genes are TRBV28 and TRBJ1-2; 7 nucleotides match TRBD1. The junction had 7 bases not matched to a gene; V was cut back by 6 bases and J by 6 bases. Germline V gives CDR1 MDHEN, CDR2 SYDVKM. This CDR3 has 13 residues. The CDR3 region has the DNA TGTGCCAGCAGGCTCGACAGGGCTAATGGCTACACCTTC. As protein: CASRLDRANGYTF.

The rearrangement uses TRBV12-3 or TRBV12-4 and TRBJ1-2; no definite D call. Trimming stripped 3 bases from V and 2 bases from J, with 7 bases between. The CDR3 has 13 residues. The CDR3 protein is CASSFGRNYGYTF. CDR3 DNA: TGTGCCAGCAGTTTTGGCAGAAACTATGGCTACACCTTC.

There are a few counts of this clone. The J gene is TRBJ2-2, the V gene TRBV14; no firm D call. The V gene lost 3 bases and the J gene lost 3 bases, with 8 bases spanning the gap. CDR3 length equals 14 residues. Germline lookup yields CDR1 SGHDN and CDR2 FVKESK. The CDR3 DNA reads TGTGCCAGCAGCCAGACTCCCGACACCGGGGAGCTGTTTTTT. Protein sequence: CASSQTPDTGELFF.